This TCR beta chain was recovered during a study of metastatic and nonmetastatic thyroid tumors. On the study more broadly: Patients with malignant and benign thyroid disease provided blood and tumor or nodule tissue, whose repertoires were compared.

Source study methods: Construction of a distant-metastasis classifier for papillary thyroid cancer relied on CDR3 differences across clinicopathological groups. TCRdb re-called the PCR reads via MiXCR. For this entry, the V and J calls and clone size follow TCRdb and not the study's own pipeline. The data show about 34,000 clones, roughly 15% seen once. This clone was found many times. Its antigen is not identified. The CDR3 covers 14 residues. Looked up from germline, CDR1 is SGDLS and CDR2 is YYNGEE. V was clipped by 1 base and J by 6 bases; unmatched bases: 3. Ahead of thyroid surgery, no patient had received treatment of any kind. Study-wide findings and caveats: Compared with benign nodules, malignant thyroid tumors were reported to have significantly higher TCR beta diversity in both blood and tumor.

This sequence joins TRBV9 and TRBJ2-1; 8 nucleotides match TRBD1. The clonotype originates from a female donor with papillary thyroid cancer or a benign thyroid nodule (not recorded which). Some clones in this sample may be carry-over from other donors' samples. Sequencing used blood. The DNA of the CDR3 is TGTGCCAGCAGCGTACAGGGGGCTTCCAATGAGCAGTTCTTC. Residues: CASSVQGASNEQFF.